These 29 T cell receptor beta chains share one sample of origin, sequenced in a study of Ad26.COV2.S vaccination and SARS-CoV-2 variants. TCRdb's table, derived via immunoSEQ multiplex PCR, lists solely in-frame clones and lacks some. The sample lists some 350,000 clones; roughly nine tenths were seen once. The sample was peripheral blood, taken after recovery from COVID-19. The origin of the receptors is a human donor who had recovered from COVID-19.

The rearrangement uses TRBV1 and TRBJ1-3. TRBV1 is an annotated pseudogene. The CDR3 is made up of 17 amino acids. The CDR3, as DNA: TGCACCAGCAGCCAAGATGGAGAGTGCCGCTCTGGAAACACCATATATTTT. It yields the protein CTSSQDGECRSGNTIYF.

Note on this clone: This sample includes further DNA sequences coding for the same CDR3. This rearrangement joins TRBV9 to TRBJ2-3, with TRBD2 matching 8 bases. Germline CDR1 and CDR2: SGDLS and YYNGEE. The V gene end was trimmed by 0 bases and the J gene end by 1 base; junction bases not matched to a gene: 4. The CDR3 sequence is 16 residues long. CDR3 in amino acids: CASSVEVRGGTDTQYF. The CDR3, as DNA: TGTGCCAGCAGCGTAGAGGTGCGGGGGGGCACAGATACGCAGTATTTT.

This clone has just one count. This chain uses TRBV9 with TRBJ2-5; no clear D. The germline CDR1 and CDR2 sequences are SGDLS and YYNGEE. CDR3 length equals 15 residues. Trimming stripped 0 bases from V and 4 bases from J, with 13 bases between. As DNA, the CDR3 is TGTGCCAGCAGCGTAGGGCTTAAAGAAGCAGAGACCCAGTACTTC. It encodes CASSVGLKEAETQYF.

The rearrangement joins TRBV5-1 to TRBJ2-5, with 8 bases lining up with TRBD2. The CDR3 extends over 14 amino acids. The V gene end was trimmed by 4 bases and the J gene end by 5 bases; junction bases not matched to a gene: 7. The germline CDR1 and CDR2 sequences are SGHRS and YFSETQ. The chain's CDR3 is CASSPFGGGETQYF. For the CDR3, the DNA is TGCGCCAGCAGCCCATTCGGGGGGGGTGAGACCCAGTACTTC.

V gene TRBV24-1 combines with J gene TRBJ1-3, with 9 bases aligning to TRBD1. In germline, CDR1 is KGHDR, CDR2 SFDVKD. The J segment lost 11 bases and the V segment lost 2 bases, leaving 3 bases of the junction unmatched. This CDR3 contains 13 residues. CDR3 nucleotides: TGTGCCACCAGTGATTCTACAGGGGGCCCCATATATTTT. The encoded protein is CATSDSTGGPIYF.

This clone was counted between two and nine times. For the CDR3, the DNA is TGTGCCAGCAGCTCCACCTGGGGGCGGCAGCCCCAGCATTTT. The encoded protein is CASSSTWGRQPQHF. This chain uses TRBV6-2 or TRBV6-3 with TRBJ1-5, with a weak D call TRBD1 (6 bases). The CDR3 runs to 14 residues. Trimming stripped 6 bases from V and 7 bases from J, with 16 bases between. Germline assignment: CDR1 MNHEY and CDR2 SVGEGT.

V gene TRBV27 combines with J gene TRBJ1-2; 8 bases agree with TRBD1. CDR3 size: 12 residues. Germline CDR1 reads MNHEY; CDR2 reads SMNVEV (reference sequence). V shed 6 bases, J shed 8 bases, and the junction held 5 bases outside the gene matches. The CDR3 protein is CASRTGAWGYTF. CDR3 in DNA: TGTGCCAGCAGGACAGGGGCGTGGGGCTACACCTTC.

This chain uses TRBV6-6 with TRBJ2-1; 11 positions match TRBD2. V was clipped by 4 bases and J by 7 bases; unmatched bases: 9. The CDR3 runs to 16 residues. Germline V lookup: CDR1 MNHNY, CDR2 SVGAGI (reference sequence). The CDR3 sequence is CASSSTTSGAGNEQFF. As DNA, the CDR3 is TGTGCCAGCAGTTCCACGACTAGCGGGGCCGGTAATGAGCAGTTCTTC.

The chain recombines TRBV5-1 with TRBJ2-2; D is possibly TRBD1 (6 bases). Looked up from germline, CDR1 is SGHRS and CDR2 is YFSETQ. Trimming cost V 0 bases and J 7 bases, with 19 bases left between them. This CDR3 is built from 17 residues. The CDR3, as DNA: TGCGCCAGCAGCTTGGAACCCAGGGGCAGGGGCAGCGGGGAGCTGTTTTTT. The encoded protein is CASSLEPRGRGSGELFF.

The count of this clone is one. The chain is built from TRBV6-2 or TRBV6-3 and TRBJ2-5; D remains ambiguous. V dropped 2 bases and J dropped 0 bases, with 7 bases sitting between them. CDR1 is MNHEY, CDR2 SVGEGT, per germline. The CDR3 is made up of 14 amino acids. CDR3 sequence reads: CASSYRGYQETQYF. CDR3 DNA sequence: TGTGCCAGCAGTTACCGTGGCTACCAAGAGACCCAGTACTTC.

V and J are TRBV3-1 (or the pseudogene TRBV3-2) and TRBJ1-2; D remains unclear. Trimming removed 0 bases at V and 3 bases at J, with 8 bases between. The CDR3 runs to 14 residues. Germline lookup yields CDR1 LGHDT and CDR2 YNNKEL (reference sequence). This chain's CDR3 is CASSQDLQDYGYTF. DNA for the CDR3: TGTGCCAGCAGCCAAGATCTGCAGGACTATGGCTACACCTTC.

The rearrangement links TRBV10-3 to TRBJ1-1; D remains ambiguous. Germline V CDR1 and CDR2: ENHRY, SYGVKD. The CDR3 is made up of 13 amino acids. V was cut by 2 bases and J by 7 bases, with 11 bases left in between. CDR3 loop: CAISEDLSVEAFF. CDR3 DNA: TGTGCCATCAGTGAGGACCTGTCCGTTGAAGCTTTCTTT.

V is TRBV7-2 and J is TRBJ2-3; 9 nucleotides match TRBD2. This CDR3 spans 17 amino acids. CDR1 is SGHTA and CDR2 is FQGNSA in the germline V gene. V shed 5 bases and J 0 bases; nucleotides not matched to a gene: 9. DNA of the CDR3: TGTGCCAGCAGCCCCCTCGCGGCGGGGGGGAGCACAGATACGCAGTATTTT. Protein: CASSPLAAGGSTDTQYF.

The rearrangement joins TRBV5-6 to TRBJ1-2; no reliable D call. The CDR3 consists of 12 residues. CDR1 and CDR2 (germline): SGHDT, YYEEEE. The V end lost 0 bases, the J end lost 8 bases, and 8 bases lay between the germline ends. The CDR3 nucleotides read TGTGCCAGCAGCTTGGGGGCTCAGGGCTACACCTTC. Its protein is CASSLGAQGYTF.

The chain links TRBV6-2 or TRBV6-3 to TRBJ1-2, with 8 nucleotides matching TRBD1. Trimming took 2 bases from V and 1 from J; bases not matched to a gene: 3. The CDR3 has 15 residues. Germline lookup yields CDR1 MNHEY and CDR2 SVGEGT. The CDR3 protein is CASSYDRGLNYGYTF. CDR3 in DNA: TGTGCCAGCAGTTACGACAGGGGCCTTAACTATGGCTACACCTTC.

The rearrangement joins TRBV10-3 to TRBJ2-5; D is unresolved. Trimming cost V 2 bases and J 5 bases, with 9 bases left between them. Germline V CDR1 and CDR2: ENHRY, SYGVKD. The CDR3 is 13 amino acids. The CDR3 spells CAISEREGETQYF. The CDR3 DNA follows: TGTGCCATCAGTGAGAGGGAAGGTGAGACCCAGTACTTC.

V is TRBV12-3 or TRBV12-4 and J is TRBJ1-2, with a possible D match to TRBD1 (5 bases). Trimming removed 3 bases from V and 8 bases from J, with 13 bases in between. The CDR3 is made up of 13 amino acids. Here the CDR3 DNA reads TGTGCCAGCAGTTTCCCTGGGGCAGGGGGCTACACCTTC. Protein sequence: CASSFPGAGGYTF.

V gene TRBV2 combines with J gene TRBJ1-2, with 7 bases lining up with TRBD1. CDR1 and CDR2 from the germline V gene are SNHLY and FYNNEI. The J segment lost 4 bases and the V segment lost 6 bases, leaving 11 bases of the junction unmatched. The CDR3 has 15 residues. The CDR3: CASSPGQAIIYGYTF. DNA of the CDR3: TGTGCCAGCAGCCCCGGACAGGCTATCATCTATGGCTACACCTTC.

This chain uses TRBV6-2 or TRBV6-3 with TRBJ1-6; no definite D call. The V gene lost 5 bases and the J gene lost 8 bases, with 16 bases spanning the gap. Germline CDR1 is MNHEY and CDR2 is SVGEGT. The CDR3 is 15 amino acids. CDR3 sequence: CASSLPNEEYSPLHF. CDR3 sequence (DNA): TGTGCCAGCAGTCTGCCCAACGAGGAATATTCACCCCTCCACTTT.

The chain employs TRBV7-9 and TRBJ2-7; TRBD1 matches at 7 bases. Germline lookup yields CDR1 SEHNR and CDR2 FQNEAQ (reference sequence). Unmatched junction bases numbered 9, after V lost 4 bases and J lost 3 bases. The CDR3 totals 15 residues. Here the CDR3 reads CASSSPGDSIYEQYF. The CDR3 coding sequence is TGTGCCAGCAGCTCCCCCGGGGACAGCATCTACGAGCAGTACTTC.

V and J are TRBV7-9 and TRBJ2-7, with D possibly matching TRBD2 (7 bases). CDR3 length: 16 residues. The V end lost 10 bases, the J end lost 0 bases, and 22 bases lay between the germline ends. Germline-derived CDR1 and CDR2 are SEHNR and FQNEAQ (reference sequence). The CDR3 DNA reads as TGTGCCATGTCCCCAACTACGGGGGGCCACTCCTACGAGCAGTACTTC. Its protein product is CAMSPTTGGHSYEQYF.

The count of this clone is one. The chain carries TRBV2 and TRBJ2-3; tentatively, D is TRBD1 or TRBD2 (7 bases each). Germline CDR1 is SNHLY and CDR2 is FYNNEI. CDR3 length: 15 amino acids. V dropped 9 bases and J dropped 2 bases, with 18 bases sitting between them. As DNA, the CDR3 is TGTGCCAGGGGGGGAGGGGGCGTGTACACAGATACGCAGTATTTT. This encodes CARGGGGVYTDTQYF.

The rearrangement uses TRBV6-5 and TRBJ1-3, with D uncertain. Germline V CDR1 and CDR2: MNHEY, SVGAGI. Trimming shortened V by 6 bases and J by 0 bases, and 9 bases separated the two germline ends. The CDR3 contains 14 residues. For the CDR3, the DNA is TGTGCCAGCAGCGACACCTACTCTGGAAACACCATATATTTT. Amino acids: CASSDTYSGNTIYF.

The chain employs TRBV15 and TRBJ2-3; maybe TRBD2 (7 bases). Trimming pared 4 bases from V and 0 bases from J, leaving 20 bases between. Per germline, CDR1 LNHNV and CDR2 YYDKDF (reference sequence). This CDR3 has 18 residues. The CDR3 coding sequence is TGTGCCACCAGCACCATCCCTCCGGGGGGCCGGAGCACAGATACGCAGTATTTT. Translation: CATSTIPPGGRSTDTQYF.

The rearrangement links TRBV19 to TRBJ2-7, with D possibly TRBD1 on 6 matching bases. The CDR3 is 12 residues long. With 6 bases removed from V and 3 bases from J, the gap between germline ends came to 9 bases. Germline V gene data show CDR1 as LNHDA and CDR2 as SQIVND (reference sequence). CDR3 sequence: CASSTQGYEQYF. The CDR3 nucleotides are TGTGCCAGTAGCACACAGGGCTACGAGCAGTACTTC. Combining the CDR3 with reference TRBV19 and TRBJ2-7 gives the whole variable domain DGGITQSPKYLFRKEGQNVTLSCEQNLNHDAMYWYRQDPGQGLRLIYYSQIVNDFQKGDIAEGYSVSREKKESFPLTVTSAQKNPTAFYLCASSTQGYEQYFGPGTRLTVT.

V is TRBV6-6 and J is TRBJ1-3, with D maybe TRBD1 (5 bases). This CDR3 region has 16 residues. The V and J ends lost 4 bases and 0 bases respectively, with 13 bases between them. In germline, CDR1 is MNHNY, CDR2 SVGAGI (reference sequence). CDR3 in DNA: TGTGCCAGCAGTTCACGGGGCAGTGACTCTGGAAACACCATATATTTT. It yields the protein CASSSRGSDSGNTIYF.

The rearrangement uses TRBV27 and TRBJ2-2; no clear D. The CDR3 spans 16 residues. V lost 2 bases, J lost 5 bases, and 15 bases lay in between. CDR1 and CDR2 (germline): MNHEY, SMNVEV (reference sequence). The CDR3 nucleotides are TGTGCCAGCAGTTTAAACCGGGCCTTGGGGACCGGGGAGCTGTTTTTT. It yields the protein CASSLNRALGTGELFF.

DNA for the CDR3: TGTGCCAGTAGCCGGGCAGATACGCAGTATTTT. Residues: CASSRADTQYF. The genes are TRBV19 and TRBJ2-3; D remains ambiguous. This CDR3 has 11 residues. The V gene lost 6 bases and the J gene lost 4 bases, with 5 bases spanning the gap. Germline lookup yields CDR1 LNHDA and CDR2 SQIVND (reference sequence).

The chain employs TRBV18 and TRBJ2-2; the D gene is possibly TRBD2 (5 bases). From germline, CDR1 is KGHSH and CDR2 LQKENI. V was clipped by 1 base and J by 5 bases, with 8 bases between them. The CDR3 runs to 14 residues. The CDR3 nucleotides read TGTGCCAGCTCACCACTAGGAGGAACCGGGGAGCTGTTTTTT. Amino acids: CASSPLGGTGELFF.